This T cell receptor (beta chain) was sequenced in a study of shared clonotypes between healthy human individuals. General study findings and limits: Some naive CD4 clonotypes, around 4.9%, turned up in common across a few donors. Estimated richness values were generally larger in naive subsets than in memory subsets. Against clonotypes common to all four donors, non-shared ones had lower generation probabilities.

CDR1 and CDR2 (germline): SGHAT, FQNNGV. The ends lost 6 bases at V and 2 bases at J; junction bases unmatched: 2. The CDR3 has 14 amino acids. Selected positively for CCR7 and CD45RO-negative, naive CD8 cells excluded terminally differentiated effector memory CD45RA+ cells. Those who donated, Caucasian adults without exception, all lived in Nashville, Tennessee. TCRdb keeps only in-frame clones here, not all; method: immunoSEQ multiplex PCR. The table has under 1 million clones, 80% to 95% seen once. Comments on this clone: Its antigen is unknown.

Material for sequencing was naive CD8+ T cells sorted from blood. The source of this sequence is a man in his thirties or forties in good health. The chain is built from TRBV11-2 and TRBJ2-5, with 11 bases lining up with TRBD2. CDR3 loop: CASSWTSGQETQYF. The CDR3 DNA is TGTGCCAGCAGTTGGACTAGCGGGCAAGAGACCCAGTACTTC.